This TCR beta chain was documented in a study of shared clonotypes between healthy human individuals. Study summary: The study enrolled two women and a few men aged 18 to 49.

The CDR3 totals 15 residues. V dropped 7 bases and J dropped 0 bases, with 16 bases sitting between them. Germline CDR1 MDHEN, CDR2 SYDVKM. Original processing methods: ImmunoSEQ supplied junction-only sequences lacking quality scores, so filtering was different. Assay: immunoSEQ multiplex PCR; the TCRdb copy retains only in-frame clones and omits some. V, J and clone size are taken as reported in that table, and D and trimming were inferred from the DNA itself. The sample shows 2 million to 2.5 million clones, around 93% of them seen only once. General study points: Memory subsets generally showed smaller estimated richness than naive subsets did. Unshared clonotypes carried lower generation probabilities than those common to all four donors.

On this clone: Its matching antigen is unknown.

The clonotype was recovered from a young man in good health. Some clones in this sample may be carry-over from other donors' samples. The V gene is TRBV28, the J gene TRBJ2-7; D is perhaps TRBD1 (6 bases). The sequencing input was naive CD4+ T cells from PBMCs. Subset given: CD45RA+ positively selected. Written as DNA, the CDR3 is TGTGCCAGCACGGCAGGGGCGCTATTCTCCTACGAGCAGTACTTC. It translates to CASTAGALFSYEQYF.